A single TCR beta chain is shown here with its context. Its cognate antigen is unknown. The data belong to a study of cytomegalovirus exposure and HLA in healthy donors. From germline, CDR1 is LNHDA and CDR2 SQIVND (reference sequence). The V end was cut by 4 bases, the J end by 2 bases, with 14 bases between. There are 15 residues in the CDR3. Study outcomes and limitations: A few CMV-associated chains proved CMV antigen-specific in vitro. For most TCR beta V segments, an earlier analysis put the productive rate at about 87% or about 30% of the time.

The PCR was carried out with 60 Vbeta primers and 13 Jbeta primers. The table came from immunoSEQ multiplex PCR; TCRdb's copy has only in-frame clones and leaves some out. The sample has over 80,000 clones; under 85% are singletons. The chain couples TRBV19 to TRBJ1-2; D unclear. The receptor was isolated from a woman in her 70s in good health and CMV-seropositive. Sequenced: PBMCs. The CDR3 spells CASSKLPAINYGYTF. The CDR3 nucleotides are TGTGCCAGTAGTAAACTCCCAGCGATAAACTATGGCTACACCTTC.